The clone carrying this TCR beta chain has more than one count but fewer than ten. The record originates from a study of blood T cell repertoires in COVID-19. V lost 0 bases to trimming and J lost 2 bases, with 5 bases between them. Germline V lookup: CDR1 MGHRA, CDR2 YSYEKL. The CDR3 sequence is 13 residues long. This table comes from immunoSEQ multiplex PCR, and its TCRdb copy is limited to in-frame clones, with some not included. Seen here are approximately 200,000 clones, 65% to 85% observed once, and the top ten hold approximately 15%. This TCR was recovered from a man in his 60s with active or convalescent COVID-19. This rearrangement joins TRBV4-1 to TRBJ2-7; D gene uncertain. Sequencing input: peripheral blood. This CDR3 reads CASSQETAYEQYF. CDR3 coding DNA: TGCGCCAGCAGCCAAGAAACAGCCTACGAGCAGTACTTC.